The source of this T cell receptor beta chain is a study of identical twins. This clonotype was seen only a few times. This CDR3 spans 13 amino acids. Germline CDR1 DFQATT, CDR2 SNEGSKA (reference sequence). Between the trimmed V and J ends, which lost 6 bases and 2 bases, there was a span of 12 bases. MiXCR was run by TCRdb on the 5' RACE reads, yielding one entry per CDR3 protein. The sample shows over 200,000 distinct CDR3 sequences, around 6.5% of them seen only once. This sample was also put to use in a study of T cells expressing NK-cell markers. That work contributes: Four of the donors also had these clonotypes leading their CD3+CD56-NKG2C+ fraction. Certain NKG2C+ T cell clones were expanded, and their HCMV specificity remained unclear.

V usage is TRBV20-1 and J usage is TRBJ2-3, with D possibly matching TRBD2 (5 bases). The sequenced sample consisted of CD8+ T cells sorted from blood. The TCR was taken from a woman aged 18-29 years in good health. The DNA for the CDR3 is TGCAGTGCCACGGGAATCTTCACAGATACGCAGTATTTT. Residues: CSATGIFTDTQYF.